The rows below give T cell receptor beta chains drawn from one sample of a study of OX40 agonist ivuxolimab in advanced cancers. Clones were sequenced by immunoSEQ multiplex PCR, and TCRdb holds only the in-frame ones, with some missing. In the table there are roughly 45,000 clones, about 80% of which are singletons. The sequenced sample was CD4+ or CD8+ T cells sorted from blood, obtained in a trial of the OX40 agonist ivuxolimab. All receptors derive from an adult with an advanced solid tumor such as melanoma, head and neck, liver or kidney cancer. Both conserved end residues are trimmed from each CDR3. Each record gives: V gene, J gene, CDR3 protein.

>TRBV27|TRBJ1-2
ASSLWGGDYGYT
>TRBV5-1|TRBJ2-1
ASSFGRGGLHEQF
>TRBV9|TRBJ2-5
ASSVSGNQETQY
>TRBV6-5|TRBJ2-5
ASSYQGPQETQY
>TRBV28|TRBJ2-7
ASSSGTGVEQY
>TRBV7-9|TRBJ1-2
ASSLENYGYT
>TRBV28|TRBJ2-3
ASRRPSADTQY
>TRBV25-1|TRBJ2-4
ASSESEGKNIQY
>TRBV4-1|TRBJ2-7
ASSQVTESPYEQY
>TRBV11-3|TRBJ2-3
ASSLVASGDTQY
>TRBV7-6|TRBJ2-1
ASSLLSSGRAPNEQF
>TRBV6-5|TRBJ1-5
ASRSPGGSSQPQH
>TRBV7-2|TRBJ2-1
ASSYSGGWF
>TRBV7-9|TRBJ2-7
ASRDWSSYEQY
>TRBV5-1|TRBJ2-5
ASKRRPGNQETQY
>TRBV11-3|TRBJ2-7
ASSFTHEQY
>TRBV15|TRBJ1-4
ATSGGEQGVNEKLF
>TRBV6-5|TRBJ2-1
ASREGGPTYNEQF
>TRBV10-3|TRBJ2-3
AISESGSGRSARTDTQY
>TRBV6-1|TRBJ1-2
ASSETVWNVGYT
>TRBV28|TRBJ1-1
ASRTGDSPDTEAF
>TRBV15|TRBJ2-5
ATSKGTGLQETQY
>TRBV10-3|TRBJ2-5
AISESDRGGETQY
>TRBV5-6|TRBJ1-2
ASSLGTGVNYGYT
>TRBV5-8|TRBJ2-1
ASSLVGRGYNEQF
>TRBV30|TRBJ2-7
AWSPGLAGYEQY
>TRBV6-5|TRBJ2-7
ASKQGQGYEQY
>TRBV5-5|TRBJ2-4
ASAGSLNIQY
>TRBV4-1|TRBJ2-7
ASSPGLAGYEQY
>TRBV7-2|TRBJ2-1
ASSSLRPGAYNEQF
>TRBV27|TRBJ2-7
ASSPLGSGGIYEQY
>TRBV6-6|TRBJ2-1
ASSYSRDEQF
>TRBV18|TRBJ2-5
ASSPEASGSETQY
>TRBV28|TRBJ2-7
ASSFPPWGSYEQY
>TRBV28|TRBJ2-1
ASSFISGSYNEQF
>TRBV12-5|TRBJ2-7
ASGLVPSGGSSPCYEQY
>TRBV7-9|TRBJ2-2
ASSLALTGWAGELF
>TRBV11-3|TRBJ2-3
ASSSRDSYTDTQY
>TRBV28|TRBJ1-1
AINIGQVNTEAF
>TRBV27|TRBJ1-5
ASSSLGTNQPQH
>TRBV19|TRBJ1-1
ASSQPGQGITEAF
>TRBV27|TRBJ2-3
ASSSRDTQY
>TRBV27|TRBJ2-1
ASGLQGISSFGHNEQF
>TRBV18|TRBJ1-2
ASSPLRQDGYT
>TRBV7-9|TRBJ2-7
ASSSGTDDEQY
>TRBV30|TRBJ1-2
AWSGPDRGVWYGYT
>TRBV9|TRBJ2-1
ASSEIGREGDNEQF
>TRBV7-9|TRBJ2-1
ASSLSAKLADYNEQF
>TRBV7-9|TRBJ1-2
ASSERMGYT
>TRBV7-8|TRBJ2-5
ASSPRETQY
>TRBV27|TRBJ2-7
ASSPLGSAPSYEQY
>TRBV2|TRBJ2-5
ASTGGGTQY
>TRBV6-5|TRBJ1-4
ASSYSSEREKLF
>TRBV6-6|TRBJ1-4
ASTSIPDPTNEKLF
>TRBV28|TRBJ2-7
ASSLTAGGDEQY
>TRBV27|TRBJ1-1
ASSHGSGAEAF
>TRBV27|TRBJ1-2
ASSKIGTAIDGYT